The T cell receptor beta chain described here comes from a study of technical replicates of blood from four donors. Assay used: immunoSEQ multiplex PCR; TCRdb lists only in-frame clones, some missing. The table lists 80,000 or so clones, 94% of them singletons, with 0.35% to 0.45% in the top ten. Losses at the gene ends were 2 bases for V and 1 base for J; bases not matched to a gene: 0. The CDR3 runs to 13 residues. CDR1 and CDR2 (germline): SQVTM, ANQGSEA. This clone was observed a single time. The sample consisted of T cells isolated from PBMCs. The clonotype was recovered from a human donor in good health. This rearrangement joins TRBV29-1 to TRBJ1-1; the match to TRBD1 covers 8 bases. This chain's CDR3 is CSVETGGNTEAFF. The CDR3 bases are TGCAGCGTTGAAACAGGGGGGAACACTGAAGCTTTCTTT.